This TCR beta chain is from a study of Ad26.COV2.S vaccination and SARS-CoV-2 variants. Sample treatment: some 19 received Ad26.COV2.S at low or high dose, single or two shots; several received placebo; per-sample allocation not given. After the first vaccine or placebo injection, samples were drawn on day 63. This clone was seen a few times. Trimming removed 6 bases from V and 4 bases from J, with 9 bases in between. There are 12 residues in the CDR3. Germline loops: CDR1 SNHLY, CDR2 FYNNEI. Measured with immunoSEQ multiplex PCR; TCRdb has only the in-frame clones, and not every one. The data contain over 400,000 clones, roughly nine tenths of them seen just once; the ten biggest clones take up around 2.5%.

The source was peripheral blood, collected in a trial of Ad26.COV2.S vaccine versus placebo. The chain links TRBV2 to TRBJ1-2; D not resolved. The TCR comes from a person aged 18 to 59 who received the Ad26.COV2.S COVID-19 vaccine or a placebo. The CDR3 DNA follows: TGTGCCAGCAGCGGGAACCGCTATGGCTACACCTTC. It translates to CASSGNRYGYTF.